Here is one TCR beta chain with its context. With a J-beta primer mix and a sample-barcoded 5' primer, a second PCR ran about 7 to 12 cycles. Each CDR3 protein gets one entry after TCRdb re-called the 5' RACE reads with MiXCR. The sample has roughly 800,000 distinct CDR3 sequences, about 62% seen once. This sample was taken from a study of blood T cells in healthy people across ages. This CDR3 comprises 13 residues. The ends lost 7 bases at V and 4 bases at J; junction bases unmatched: 5. Looked up from germline, CDR1 is ENHRY and CDR2 is SYGVKD. The rearrangement links TRBV10-3 to TRBJ2-3; 7 bases map to TRBD2. Input material: blood. The TCR was taken from a young man in good health. CDR3 residues: CAITPGGADTQYF. CDR3 DNA sequence: TGTGCCATCACCCCGGGAGGTGCAGATACGCAGTATTTT.